Below are 26 T cell receptor beta chains sequenced from a single sample in a study of shared clonotypes between healthy human individuals. The table came from immunoSEQ multiplex PCR; TCRdb's copy has only in-frame clones and leaves some out. The data contain around 500,000 clones, 81% of them singletons. The sample consisted of PBMCs. Source of these receptors: a woman aged 35 to 49 in good health. Some clones in this sample may be carry-over from other donors' samples.

Comment on this clone: A far larger clone lies a single base away; this is likely a read error. The chain has TRBV30 and TRBJ1-2; TRBD1 is a possible D gene (6 bases). The CDR3 has 14 residues. Germline-derived CDR1 and CDR2 are GTSNPN and SVGIG (reference sequence). V dropped 8 bases and J dropped 8 bases, with 24 bases sitting between them. CDR3 in amino acids: CARKFGAGAGGYTF. CDR3 DNA: TGTGCCCGGAAGTTCGGGGCGGGGGCTGGAGGCTACACCTTC.

V is TRBV4-1 and J is TRBJ1-1; maybe TRBD1 (5 bases). The germline CDR1 and CDR2 sequences are MGHRA and YSYEKL. Between the trimmed V and J ends, which lost 1 base and 4 bases, there was a span of 22 bases. The CDR3 runs to 18 residues. As DNA, the CDR3 is TGCGCCAGCAGCCAAGGATTGATGGGGTCGGGGGGGATCACTGAAGCTTTCTTT. Translated: CASSQGLMGSGGITEAFF.

The chain is built from TRBV18 and TRBJ2-5, with D possibly matching TRBD1 (6 bases). V lost 2 bases and J 1 base, leaving 11 bases between the germline ends. The CDR3 sequence is 15 residues long. From germline, CDR1 is KGHSH and CDR2 LQKENI. CDR3 in DNA: TGTGCCAGCTCACCATCGGACAGAGCCCAAGAGACCCAGTACTTC. Amino acid sequence: CASSPSDRAQETQYF.

The chain carries TRBV28 and TRBJ2-3; D could derive from TRBD1 or TRBD2 (7 bases each). The CDR3 totals 15 residues. V lost 2 bases, J lost 7 bases, and 16 bases lay in between. CDR1 MDHEN and CDR2 SYDVKM come from the germline V gene. The CDR3 DNA follows: TGTGCCAGCAGTTTACGGGGAGGGGGCGTAAATACGCAGTATTTT. Protein sequence: CASSLRGGGVNTQYF.

Remarks on this clone: This may be a read error: a much more frequent sequence differs by one nucleotide. The chain carries TRBV7-2 and TRBJ2-2; D not resolved. The V gene's germline CDR1 is SGHTA and CDR2 FQGNSA. The CDR3 extends over 16 amino acids. CDR3 nucleotides: TGTGCCAGCAGCCCCCGGTTCGTTGGGAACACCAGGGAGCTGTTTTTT. Translation: CASSPRFVGNTRELFF.

This chain links TRBV30 with TRBJ2-2; 7 nucleotides align to TRBD2. This CDR3 has 15 amino acids. The junction had 8 bases not matched to a gene; V was cut back by 3 bases and J by 4 bases. CDR1 is GTSNPN and CDR2 is SVGIG in the germline V gene (reference sequence). In DNA, the CDR3 is TGTGCCTGGAGGCTGTGGGCTAGCGGCACCGGGGAGCTGTTTTTT. Amino acid sequence: CAWRLWASGTGELFF.

The chain uses TRBV5-1 and TRBJ2-1; TRBD1 agrees at 9 bases. CDR3 length: 15 residues. The V gene end was trimmed by 2 bases and the J gene end by 9 bases; junction bases not matched to a gene: 9. Germline CDR1 and CDR2: SGHRS and YFSETQ. CDR3 amino acids: CASSLGTGFAVEQFF. As DNA, the CDR3 is TGCGCCAGCAGCTTAGGGACAGGGTTCGCCGTTGAGCAGTTCTTC.

This clone was observed at least ten times. Other DNA sequences in the sample encode the same CDR3. The chain is built from TRBV29-1 and TRBJ1-2; 9 bases agree with TRBD1. The CDR3 extends over 14 amino acids. Germline assignment: CDR1 SQVTM and CDR2 ANQGSEA. V lost 6 bases and J lost 3; bases outside the gene matches: 8. CDR3 sequence: CSVTTGGLDYGYTF. CDR3 nucleotide sequence: TGCAGCGTGACCACAGGGGGCCTGGACTATGGCTACACCTTC.

The chain carries TRBV28 and TRBJ2-7; 7 bases map to TRBD2. V lost 2 bases and J lost 8; bases outside the gene matches: 3. Germline V lookup: CDR1 MDHEN, CDR2 SYDVKM. The CDR3 length is 12 residues. The CDR3: CASSLPREKQYF. Here the CDR3 DNA reads TGTGCCAGCAGTTTACCGCGGGAGAAGCAGTACTTC. Complete variable domain (other parts from reference TRBV28 and TRBJ2-7): DVKVTQSSRYLVKRTGEKVFLECVQDMDHENMFWYRQDPGLGLRLIYFSYDVKMKEKGDIPEGYSVSREKKERFSLILESASTNQTSMYLCASSLPREKQYFGPGTRLTVT.

The rearrangement joins TRBV18 to TRBJ2-7, with TRBD2 matching over 13 bases. The CDR3 loop spans 18 amino acids. Trimming cost V 3 bases and J 2 bases; bases outside gene matches: 10. Germline assignment: CDR1 KGHSH and CDR2 LQKENI. The CDR3 DNA follows: TGTGCCAGCTCACCCATGGGACTAGCGGGGAGGGGACCCTACGAGCAGTACTTC. This codes for CASSPMGLAGRGPYEQYF.

The chain carries TRBV9 and TRBJ2-3; no clear D gene. The V end was cut by 0 bases, the J end by 4 bases, with 6 bases between. The CDR3 has 13 residues. Germline V gene sequence: CDR1 SGDLS, CDR2 YYNGEE. Here the CDR3 reads CASSVEGPDTQYF. The CDR3 nucleotides are TGTGCCAGCAGCGTAGAAGGGCCAGATACGCAGTATTTT.

This chain links TRBV2 with TRBJ2-1, with D possibly being TRBD2 (5 bases). CDR1 is SNHLY and CDR2 is FYNNEI in the germline V gene. Trimming shortened V by 6 bases and J by 5 bases, and 11 bases separated the two germline ends. The CDR3 covers 13 residues. CDR3 nucleotide sequence: TGTGCCAGCAGGCTGGACTGGAACAATGAGCAGTTCTTC. It is translated as CASRLDWNNEQFF.

V gene TRBV4-1 combines with J gene TRBJ2-1, with 8 bases fitting TRBD2. V was clipped by 3 bases and J by 7 bases; unmatched bases: 14. Per the germline V gene, CDR1 is MGHRA and CDR2 is YSYEKL. This CDR3 contains 17 residues. DNA for the CDR3: TGCGCCAGCAGCCAGTTCGGGGAGCGGGAGAGGGCTAATGAGCAGTTCTTC. Its translation is CASSQFGERERANEQFF.

The CDR3 protein is CASSLVGDTNEKLFF. The CDR3 region has the DNA TGCGCCAGCAGCTTGGTAGGCGATACTAATGAAAAACTGTTTTTT. The chain employs TRBV5-1 and TRBJ1-4; D call uncertain. The CDR3 sequence is 15 residues long. V lost 0 bases and J lost 2, with 8 bases in between. Germline CDR1 and CDR2: SGHRS and YFSETQ.

The chain joins TRBV19 to TRBJ1-4, with D unclear. Germline values: CDR1 LNHDA, CDR2 SQIVND (reference sequence). V lost 6 bases and J 11 bases, leaving 10 bases between the germline ends. This CDR3 has 11 amino acids. The CDR3 protein is CASRTGSKLFF. CDR3 bases: TGTGCCAGTAGAACCGGCAGCAAACTGTTTTTT.

The gene calls are TRBV19 and TRBJ1-2; no definite D call. CDR3 length: 12 amino acids. CDR1 and CDR2 (germline): LNHDA, SQIVND (reference sequence). The V end lost 3 bases, the J end lost 4 bases, and 6 bases lay between the germline ends. The CDR3 nucleotides read TGTGCCAGTAGTATGGTGGTCTATGGCTACACCTTC. Protein product: CASSMVVYGYTF. Full variable domain (rest looked up from reference TRBV19 and TRBJ1-2): DGGITQSPKYLFRKEGQNVTLSCEQNLNHDAMYWYRQDPGQGLRLIYYSQIVNDFQKGDIAEGYSVSREKKESFPLTVTSAQKNPTAFYLCASSMVVYGYTFGSGTRLTVV.

The rearrangement links TRBV11-2 to TRBJ2-2; 9 positions agree with TRBD1. V shed 5 bases, J shed 0 bases, and the junction held 4 bases outside the gene matches. The length of the CDR3 is 16 residues. Germline loops: CDR1 SGHAT, CDR2 FQNNGV. Written as DNA, the CDR3 is TGTGCCAGCAGCCACGGGACAGGGTCGAACACCGGGGAGCTGTTTTTT. Its protein is CASSHGTGSNTGELFF.

The rearrangement links TRBV7-2 to TRBJ2-2; 9 positions agree with TRBD1. From germline, CDR1 is SGHTA and CDR2 FQGNSA. The CDR3 has 15 residues. Trimming at V came to 3 bases and at J to 5 bases, leaving 4 bases not matched to a gene. CDR3 coding DNA: TGTGCCAGCAGCTTCGGACAGGGGATTACCGGGGAGCTGTTTTTT. Encoded protein: CASSFGQGITGELFF.

The chain carries TRBV11-3 and TRBJ2-1, with D perhaps matching TRBD1 (5 bases). CDR1 and CDR2 (germline): SGHNT, YENEEA. Trimming left V 5 bases short and J 0 bases short, with 14 bases between. The CDR3 extends over 16 amino acids. The DNA for the CDR3 is TGTGCCAGCAGCCCTCGACAGACGAGCTCCTACAATGAGCAGTTCTTC. It yields the protein CASSPRQTSSYNEQFF.

Notes on this clone: A much larger clonotype is one base distant, so this may be a read error. Other DNA sequences in the same sample also yield this CDR3. The chain has TRBV2 and TRBJ2-3, with unresolved D. Trimming removed 1 base from V and 5 bases from J, with 7 bases in between. The length of the CDR3 is 13 residues. CDR1 is SNHLY and CDR2 is FYNNEI in the germline V gene. CDR3 sequence: CASSEGTGDTQYF. For the CDR3, the DNA is TGTGCCAGCAGTGAAGGAACGGGAGATACGCAGTATTTT.

The gene calls are TRBV5-6 and TRBJ1-2; D gene ambiguous. Per the germline V gene, CDR1 is SGHDT and CDR2 is YYEEEE. Trimming took 1 base from V and 6 from J, leaving 7 bases between them. The CDR3 contains 12 residues. CDR3 sequence: CASSLYPNGYTF. As DNA, the CDR3 is TGTGCCAGCAGCTTGTACCCAAATGGCTACACCTTC.

This clone was counted a single time. The chain has TRBV7-2 and TRBJ2-3, with 7 bases lining up with TRBD2. The CDR3 extends over 15 amino acids. J was trimmed by 3 bases and V by 3 bases; bases with no gene match: 6. Germline V gene data show CDR1 as SGHTA and CDR2 as FQGNSA. Here the CDR3 DNA reads TGTGCCAGCAGCTTCATGGCTAGCGGAACAGATACGCAGTATTTT. It translates to CASSFMASGTDTQYF.

V and J are TRBV7-3 and TRBJ1-1; D is undetermined. The CDR3 extends over 13 amino acids. V dropped 3 bases and J dropped 1 base, with 6 bases sitting between them. Germline CDR1 SGHTA, CDR2 FQGTGA. The CDR3 sequence: CASSFSQNTEAFF. CDR3 DNA: TGTGCCAGCAGCTTCTCCCAGAACACTGAAGCTTTCTTT.

About this clone: The junction differs from germline at one of its ends, possibly a read error. The chain is built from TRBV7-8 and TRBJ2-7, with TRBD2 identical over 8 bases. CDR1 is SGHVS and CDR2 is FQNEAQ in the germline V gene. The CDR3 contains 16 residues. The CDR3 reads CASSSRTSHISNEQYF. The CDR3 coding sequence is TGTGCCAGCAGCTCGAGGACTAGCCACATCTCCAACGAGCAGTACTTC.

The sample holds one count of this clone. The rearrangement links TRBV5-1 to TRBJ2-5; 8 bases are a match to TRBD1. The ends lost 2 bases at V and 5 bases at J; junction bases unmatched: 5. The germline CDR1 and CDR2 sequences are SGHRS and YFSETQ. CDR3 size: 14 residues. The CDR3 region is CASSLGGDRETQYF. DNA for the CDR3: TGCGCCAGCAGCTTAGGAGGGGACAGGGAGACCCAGTACTTC. The full variable domain, in which reference TRBV5-1 and TRBJ2-5 provide the parts outside the CDR3, is KAGVTQTPRYLIKTRGQQVTLSCSPISGHRSVSWYQQTPGQGLQFLFEYFSETQRNKGNFPGRFSGRQFSNSRSEMNVSTLELGDSALYLCASSLGGDRETQYFGPGTRLLVL.

Turning to this clone: The sample contains more than one DNA sequence encoding this CDR3. CDR3 residues: CAWSVGGEQFF. The CDR3 DNA follows: TGTGCCTGGAGTGTGGGGGGGGAGCAGTTCTTC. The chain couples TRBV30 to TRBJ2-1; 7 bases match TRBD2. Trimming cost V 0 bases and J 10 bases; bases outside gene matches: 0. The CDR3 extends over 11 amino acids. Germline values: CDR1 GTSNPN, CDR2 SVGIG (reference sequence).